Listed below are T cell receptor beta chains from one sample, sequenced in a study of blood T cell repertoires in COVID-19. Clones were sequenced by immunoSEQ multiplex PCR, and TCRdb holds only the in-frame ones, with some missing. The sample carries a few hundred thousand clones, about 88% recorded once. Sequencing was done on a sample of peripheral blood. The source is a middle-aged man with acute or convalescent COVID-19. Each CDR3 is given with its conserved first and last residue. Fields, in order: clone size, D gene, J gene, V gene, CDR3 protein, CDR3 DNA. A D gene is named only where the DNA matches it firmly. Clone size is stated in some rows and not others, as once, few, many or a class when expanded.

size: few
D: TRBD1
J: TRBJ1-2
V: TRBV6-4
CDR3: CASSDRDSYGYTF
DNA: TGTGCCAGCAGTGATCGGGACAGCTATGGCTACACCTTC

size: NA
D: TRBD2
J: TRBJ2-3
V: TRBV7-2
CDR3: CASSFSSGGRRYF
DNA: TGTGCCAGCAGCTTCTCTAGCGGGGGCCGGAGGTATTTT

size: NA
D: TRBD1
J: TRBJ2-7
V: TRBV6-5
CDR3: CASSSRLTGSYEQYF
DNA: TGTGCCAGCAGTAGTAGACTGACAGGGAGCTACGAGCAGTACTTC

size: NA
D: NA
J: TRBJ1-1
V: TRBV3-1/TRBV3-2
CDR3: CASSPEVNTEAFF
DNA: TGTGCCAGCAGCCCGGAGGTGAACACTGAAGCTTTCTTT

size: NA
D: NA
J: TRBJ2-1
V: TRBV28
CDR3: CASSRRWGDNEQFF
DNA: TGTGCCAGCAGCCGTAGGTGGGGGGACAATGAGCAGTTCTTC

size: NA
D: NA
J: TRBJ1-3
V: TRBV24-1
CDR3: CATSDPTVSGNTIYF
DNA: TGTGCCACCAGTGACCCGACAGTCTCGGGAAACACCATATATTTT

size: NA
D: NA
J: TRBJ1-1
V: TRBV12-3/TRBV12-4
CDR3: CASRQVLNTEAFF
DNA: TGTGCCAGCAGACAGGTTTTGAACACTGAAGCTTTCTTT

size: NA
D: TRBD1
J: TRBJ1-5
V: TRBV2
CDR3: CASSKATGSPPQHF
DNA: TGTGCCAGCAGTAAAGCGACAGGGAGCCCCCCCCAGCATTTT

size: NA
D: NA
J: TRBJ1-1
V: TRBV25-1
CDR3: CASSEPGGFNTEAFF
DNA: TGTGCCAGCAGTGAACCGGGGGGGTTTAACACTGAAGCTTTCTTT

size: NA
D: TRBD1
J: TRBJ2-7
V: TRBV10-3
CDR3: CAISVDRDRPVYEQYF
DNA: TGTGCCATCAGTGTCGACCGGGACAGACCAGTCTACGAGCAGTACTTC

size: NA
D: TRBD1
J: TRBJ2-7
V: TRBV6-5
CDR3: CASSPTGAGEQYF
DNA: TGTGCCAGCAGTCCGACAGGGGCTGGCGAGCAGTACTTC

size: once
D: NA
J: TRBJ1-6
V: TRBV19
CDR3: CASSPRLEGLHSYNSPLHF
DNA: TGTGCCAGTAGCCCCCGGCTTGAGGGCCTTCACTCCTATAATTCACCCCTCCACTTT

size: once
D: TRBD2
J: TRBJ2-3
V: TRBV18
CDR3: CASSPPSAGGGGDTQYF
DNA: TGTGCCAGCTCACCACCCTCAGCGGGGGGTGGGGGAGATACGCAGTATTTT

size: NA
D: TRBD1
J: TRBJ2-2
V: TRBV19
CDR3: CASSIVPGQGAGELFF
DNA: TGTGCCAGTAGTATAGTCCCCGGACAGGGAGCCGGGGAGCTGTTTTTT

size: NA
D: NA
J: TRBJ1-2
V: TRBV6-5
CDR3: CASSYSGGRGGYTF
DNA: TGTGCCAGCAGTTACTCCGGAGGGCGCGGTGGCTACACCTTC

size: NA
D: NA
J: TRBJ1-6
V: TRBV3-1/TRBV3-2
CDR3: CASSQYQAQGSPLHF
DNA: TGTGCCAGCAGCCAGTACCAGGCTCAGGGGTCACCCCTCCACTTT

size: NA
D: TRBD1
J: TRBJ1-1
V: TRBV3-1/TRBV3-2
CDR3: CASSLQGVTEAFF
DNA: TGTGCCAGCAGCCTTCAGGGGGTTACTGAAGCTTTCTTT

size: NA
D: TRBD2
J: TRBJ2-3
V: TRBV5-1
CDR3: CASSLEPAGGPDTQYF
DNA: TGCGCCAGCAGCTTGGAACCAGCGGGGGGCCCAGATACGCAGTATTTT

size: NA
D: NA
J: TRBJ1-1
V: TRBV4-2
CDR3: CASSQETGSATEAFF
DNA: TGTGCCAGCAGCCAAGAAACAGGGTCTGCCACTGAAGCTTTCTTT

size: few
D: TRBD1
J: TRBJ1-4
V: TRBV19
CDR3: CASSEGQNNEKLFF
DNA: TGTGCCAGTAGTGAGGGACAGAATAATGAAAAACTGTTTTTT

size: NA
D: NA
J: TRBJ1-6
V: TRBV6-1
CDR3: CASSEGTAYNSPLHF
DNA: TGTGCCAGCAGTGAAGGGACAGCATATAATTCACCCCTCCACTTT

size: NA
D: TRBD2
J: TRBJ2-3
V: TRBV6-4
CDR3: CASSETSGGATDTQYF
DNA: TGTGCCAGCAGTGAGACTAGCGGGGGGGCTACAGATACGCAGTATTTT

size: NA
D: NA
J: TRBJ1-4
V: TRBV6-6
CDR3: CASSYDRTNEKLFF
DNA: TGTGCCAGCAGTTACGACAGAACTAATGAAAAACTGTTTTTT

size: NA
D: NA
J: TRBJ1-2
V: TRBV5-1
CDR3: CASSLEQNYGYTF
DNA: TGCGCCAGCAGCTTGGAACAGAACTATGGCTACACCTTC

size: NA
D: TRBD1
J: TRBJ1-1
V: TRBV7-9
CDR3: CASSYTGVGTEAFF
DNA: TGTGCCAGCAGCTATACAGGGGTTGGCACTGAAGCTTTCTTT

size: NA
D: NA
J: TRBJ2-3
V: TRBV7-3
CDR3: CASSDRGSYTDTQYF
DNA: TGTGCCAGCAGCGATAGGGGCAGCTACACAGATACGCAGTATTTT

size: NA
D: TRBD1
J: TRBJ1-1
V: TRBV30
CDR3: CAWSVRSTGDTEAFF
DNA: TGTGCCTGGAGTGTAAGATCGACAGGGGACACTGAAGCTTTCTTT

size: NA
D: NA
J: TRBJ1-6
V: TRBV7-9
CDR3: CASSLATAYNSPLHF
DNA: TGTGCCAGCAGCTTAGCGACAGCGTATAATTCACCCCTCCACTTT

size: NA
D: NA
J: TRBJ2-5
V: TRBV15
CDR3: CATSRGQSETQYF
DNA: TGTGCCACCAGCAGAGGACAATCAGAGACCCAGTACTTC

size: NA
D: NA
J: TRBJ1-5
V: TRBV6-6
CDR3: CATRSGSNQPQHF
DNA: TGTGCCACTAGATCTGGAAGCAATCAGCCCCAGCATTTT

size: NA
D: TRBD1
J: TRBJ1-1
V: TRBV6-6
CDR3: CALVDRVNTEAFF
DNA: TGTGCCTTGGTGGACAGGGTGAACACTGAAGCTTTCTTT

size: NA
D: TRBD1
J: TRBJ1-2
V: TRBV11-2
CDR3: CASSPQGAGGYTF
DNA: TGTGCCAGCAGCCCACAGGGGGCGGGGGGCTACACCTTC

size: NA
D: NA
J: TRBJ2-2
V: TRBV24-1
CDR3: CATSVAGIKNTGELFF
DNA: TGTGCCACCAGTGTTGCAGGGATAAAAAACACCGGGGAGCTGTTTTTT

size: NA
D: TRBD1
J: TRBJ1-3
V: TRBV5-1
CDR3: CASSQQGSSGNTIYF
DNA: TGCGCCAGCAGCCAACAGGGGTCCTCTGGAAACACCATATATTTT

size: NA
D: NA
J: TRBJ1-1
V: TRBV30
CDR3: CAWSLGTNTEAFF
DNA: TGTGCCTGGAGTCTCGGTACGAACACTGAAGCTTTCTTT

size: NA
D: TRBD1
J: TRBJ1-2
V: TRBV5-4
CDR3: CASSLVGQGAAGYTF
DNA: TGTGCCAGCAGCCTGGTAGGGCAGGGGGCAGCTGGCTACACCTTC

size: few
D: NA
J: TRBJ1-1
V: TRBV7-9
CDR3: CASSLGQNTEAFF
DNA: TGTGCCAGCAGCTTAGGACAGAACACTGAAGCTTTCTTT

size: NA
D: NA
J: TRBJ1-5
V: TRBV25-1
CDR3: CASSEYQPRVRQPQHF
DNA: TGTGCCAGCAGTGAATATCAACCGCGGGTACGTCAGCCCCAGCATTTT

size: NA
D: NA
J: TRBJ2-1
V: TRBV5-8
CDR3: CASSLTRPPRGYNEQFF
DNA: TGTGCCAGCAGCTTAACCCGACCCCCCCGAGGATACAATGAGCAGTTCTTC

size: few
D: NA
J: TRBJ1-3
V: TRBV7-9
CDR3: CASRFYFGGHSGNTIYF
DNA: TGTGCCAGCAGGTTTTATTTTGGGGGACACTCTGGAAACACCATATATTTT

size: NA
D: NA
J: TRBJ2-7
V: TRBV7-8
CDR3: CASSPRLASYEQYF
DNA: TGTGCCAGCAGCCCCCGACTGGCCTCCTACGAGCAGTACTTC

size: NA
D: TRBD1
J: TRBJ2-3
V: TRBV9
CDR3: CASSGYQTGGAADTQYF
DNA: TGTGCCAGCAGCGGATACCAGACAGGGGGCGCCGCAGATACGCAGTATTTT

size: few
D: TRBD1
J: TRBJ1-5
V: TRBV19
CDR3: CASSIGTGVWGNQPQHF
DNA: TGTGCCAGTAGTATCGGGACAGGGGTTTGGGGCAATCAGCCCCAGCATTTT

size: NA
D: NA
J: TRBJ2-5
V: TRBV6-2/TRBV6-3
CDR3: CASSYSTGGAGLTLETQYF
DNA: TGTGCCAGCAGTTACTCGACGGGTGGGGCGGGACTTACGTTGGAGACCCAGTACTTC

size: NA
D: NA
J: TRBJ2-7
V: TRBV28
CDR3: CASSSSGTPAHEQYF
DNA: TGTGCCAGCAGTTCCTCCGGGACACCTGCCCACGAGCAGTACTTC

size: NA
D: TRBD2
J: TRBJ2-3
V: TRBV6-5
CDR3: CASSYSTSGGADTQYF
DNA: TGTGCCAGCAGTTACTCGACTAGCGGGGGGGCAGATACGCAGTATTTT

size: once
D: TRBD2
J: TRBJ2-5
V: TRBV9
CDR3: CASSRGSGGLAETQYF
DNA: TGTGCCAGCAGTCGTGGGAGCGGGGGGTTGGCGGAGACCCAGTACTTC

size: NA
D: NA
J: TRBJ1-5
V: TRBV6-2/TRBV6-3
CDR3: CASSYPQADQPQHF
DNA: TGTGCCAGCAGTTACCCCCAGGCAGATCAGCCCCAGCATTTT

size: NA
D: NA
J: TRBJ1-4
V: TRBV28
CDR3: CASSRTDEKLFF
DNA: TGTGCCAGCAGTCGGACAGATGAAAAACTGTTTTTT

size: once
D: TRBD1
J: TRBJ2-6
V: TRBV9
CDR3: CASSVSGTGDSLVSSIPGANVLTF
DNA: TGTGCCAGCAGCGTTTCCGGGACAGGGGATTCTCTAGTGAGTTCTATCCCTGGGGCCAACGTCCTGACTTTC

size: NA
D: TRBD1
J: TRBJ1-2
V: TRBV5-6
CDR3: CASSWGQGADGYTF
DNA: TGTGCCAGCAGCTGGGGACAGGGGGCGGATGGCTACACCTTC